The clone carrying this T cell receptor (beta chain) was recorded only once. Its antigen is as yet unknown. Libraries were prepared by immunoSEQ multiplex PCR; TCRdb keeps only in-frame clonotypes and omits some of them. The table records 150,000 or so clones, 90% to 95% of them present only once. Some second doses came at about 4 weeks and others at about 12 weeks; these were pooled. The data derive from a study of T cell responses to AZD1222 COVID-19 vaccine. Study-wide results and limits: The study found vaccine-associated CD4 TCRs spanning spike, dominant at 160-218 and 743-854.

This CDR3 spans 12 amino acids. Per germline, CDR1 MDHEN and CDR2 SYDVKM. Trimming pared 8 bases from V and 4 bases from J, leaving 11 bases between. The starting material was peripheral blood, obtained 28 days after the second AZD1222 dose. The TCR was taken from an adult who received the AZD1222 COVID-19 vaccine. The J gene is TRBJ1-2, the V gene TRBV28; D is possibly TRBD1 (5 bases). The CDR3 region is CASLDRVYGYTF. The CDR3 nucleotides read TGTGCCAGCCTAGACAGAGTCTATGGCTACACCTTC.